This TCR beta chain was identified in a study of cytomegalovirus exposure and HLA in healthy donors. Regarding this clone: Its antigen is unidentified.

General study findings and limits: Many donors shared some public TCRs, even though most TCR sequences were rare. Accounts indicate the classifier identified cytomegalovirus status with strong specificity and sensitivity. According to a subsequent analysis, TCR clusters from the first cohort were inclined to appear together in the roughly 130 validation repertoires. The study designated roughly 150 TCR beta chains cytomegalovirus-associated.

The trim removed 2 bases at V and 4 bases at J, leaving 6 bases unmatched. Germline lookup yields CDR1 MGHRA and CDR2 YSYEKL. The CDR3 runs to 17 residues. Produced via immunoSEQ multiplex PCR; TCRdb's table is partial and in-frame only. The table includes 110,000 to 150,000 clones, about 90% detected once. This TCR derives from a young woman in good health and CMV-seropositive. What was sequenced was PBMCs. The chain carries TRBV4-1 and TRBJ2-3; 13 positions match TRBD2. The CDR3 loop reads CASSQITSGRASDTQYF. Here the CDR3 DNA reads TGCGCCAGCAGCCAAATCACTAGCGGGAGGGCCTCAGATACGCAGTATTTT.